The table lists the clone carrying this TCR beta chain with a count of one. Its antigen is not identified. The data derive from a study of response to subunit inactivated influenza vaccine. The germline V and J ends were trimmed by 3 bases and 0 bases, with 9 bases remaining between them. The CDR3 has 14 amino acids. Germline CDR1 is SQVTM and CDR2 is ANQGSEA. Study-wide results and caveats: A suggestion made by the authors is that each seasonal influenza vaccination recruits few new T cells.

From the RT-PCR reads, TCRdb called clonotypes with MiXCR, one entry per CDR3 protein. The table has 300,000 to 350,000 distinct CDR3 sequences, 20% to 25% seen once. The source was PBMCs from blood, collected around 22 months after vaccination. The chain employs TRBV29-1 and TRBJ2-1; D may be TRBD2 (6 bases). The origin of this receptor is a man in his fifties or sixties who received an inactivated influenza vaccine. Written as DNA, the CDR3 is TGCAGCGTTGACCTAGCGACCTCCTACAATGAGCAGTTCTTC. Its protein is CSVDLATSYNEQFF.